Presented here are 3 T cell receptor beta chains from one specimen sequenced in a study of identical twins. TCRdb processed the 5' RACE reads anew with MiXCR; each CDR3 protein has one entry. The sample contains around 340,000 distinct CDR3 sequences, approximately 8.7% of which appear only once. Sequenced: naive T cells sorted from blood. The receptors shown here come from a woman in her fifties or sixties in good health.

At least ten counts were recorded for this clonotype. The chain joins TRBV12-3 or TRBV12-4 to TRBJ2-1; 7 nucleotides line up with TRBD1. This CDR3 region has 13 residues. Trimming removed 5 bases from V and 8 bases from J; junction bases left unmatched: 6. CDR3: CASSATTGHEQFF. The CDR3 region has the DNA TGTGCCAGCAGTGCGACGACAGGGCATGAGCAGTTCTTC.

CDR3 bases: TGTGCCAGCAGTTTTTCGGGACAGGGGTTTTACGAGCAGTACTTC. Protein: CASSFSGQGFYEQYF. V is TRBV27 and J is TRBJ2-7, with 10 bases aligning to TRBD1. V gave up 3 bases and J gave up 4 bases; unmatched junction bases: 6. CDR3 size: 15 residues. Germline values: CDR1 MNHEY, CDR2 SMNVEV (reference sequence).

The rearrangement links TRBV6-5 to TRBJ2-7; D possibly matches TRBD1 or TRBD2 (5 bases each). Germline assignment: CDR1 MNHEY and CDR2 SVGAGI. Trimming shortened V by 1 base and J by 4 bases, and 14 bases separated the two germline ends. This CDR3 comprises 15 residues. The CDR3 DNA follows: TGTGCCAGCAGTTACTATTCGGGACGACTTTACGAGCAGTACTTC. Translation: CASSYYSGRLYEQYF.